The rows below give T cell receptor beta chains drawn from one sample of a study of T-cell reconstitution after alpha-beta-depleted transplantation in children. TCRdb reprocessed the PCR reads via MiXCR and lists one record per CDR3 protein. Among about 500,000 distinct CDR3 sequences, 30% to 35% were seen once, and the ten largest hold 2% to 3%. The sequences come from PBMCs from the stem cell graft donor, collected from the stem cell graft. These receptors were obtained from a human donor who donated a stem cell graft to a child with aplastic anemia. CDR3s include the opening cysteine and the closing phenylalanine or tryptophan. The order of the fields is V gene, J gene, clone size, D gene, CDR3 protein, CDR3 DNA. The D gene is left open where the match is weak. The size of a clone is reported for some rows only, either as once, few or many, or as a class for expanded clones.

V gene: TRBV7-2; J gene: TRBJ2-3; clone size: NA; D gene: NA; CDR3 protein: CASSMRVTDTQYF; CDR3 DNA: TGTGCCAGCAGCATGAGAGTCACAGATACGCAGTATTTT
V gene: TRBV2; J gene: TRBJ2-1; clone size: NA; D gene: NA; CDR3 protein: CASNKGGSGNEQFF; CDR3 DNA: TGTGCCAGCAACAAAGGGGGGTCCGGGAATGAGCAGTTCTTC
V gene: TRBV29-1; J gene: TRBJ2-1; clone size: NA; D gene: TRBD2; CDR3 protein: CSVRLAGASYEQFF; CDR3 DNA: TGCAGCGTTCGCCTAGCGGGAGCTTCCTATGAGCAGTTCTTC
V gene: TRBV20-1; J gene: TRBJ1-5; clone size: few; D gene: NA; CDR3 protein: CSARGSSGARGANQPQHF; CDR3 DNA: TGCAGTGCTAGGGGGTCCTCTGGGGCCCGTGGGGCCAATCAGCCCCAGCATTTT
V gene: TRBV11-1; J gene: TRBJ2-3; clone size: NA; D gene: TRBD1; CDR3 protein: CASSLARAGGTDTQYF; CDR3 DNA: TGTGCCAGCAGCTTAGCGCGGGCAGGGGGAACAGATACGCAGTATTTT
V gene: TRBV29-1; J gene: TRBJ2-7; clone size: few; D gene: TRBD2; CDR3 protein: CSVGLAAPREQYF; CDR3 DNA: TGCAGCGTTGGACTAGCGGCCCCTAGAGAGCAGTACTTC
V gene: TRBV12-3/TRBV12-4; J gene: TRBJ2-2; clone size: NA; D gene: TRBD2; CDR3 protein: CASSLEAREYTGELFF; CDR3 DNA: TGTGCCAGCAGTTTAGAAGCGCGGGAGTACACCGGGGAGCTGTTTTTT
V gene: TRBV4-2; J gene: TRBJ1-4; clone size: few; D gene: NA; CDR3 protein: CASNQWGEKLFF; CDR3 DNA: TGTGCCAGCAACCAGTGGGGGGAAAAACTGTTTTTT
V gene: TRBV12-3/TRBV12-4; J gene: TRBJ1-3; clone size: NA; D gene: NA; CDR3 protein: CASSLPGSGNTIYF; CDR3 DNA: TGTGCCAGCAGTTTACCGGGGAGCGGAAACACCATATATTTT
V gene: TRBV28; J gene: TRBJ2-7; clone size: NA; D gene: TRBD2; CDR3 protein: CASSLGGSRYEQYF; CDR3 DNA: TGTGCCAGCAGTTTGGGCGGGAGTCGCTACGAGCAGTACTTC
V gene: TRBV7-9; J gene: TRBJ2-1; clone size: NA; D gene: NA; CDR3 protein: CASSKAVDNEQFF; CDR3 DNA: TGTGCCAGCAGCAAGGCCGTGGACAATGAGCAGTTCTTC
V gene: TRBV5-1; J gene: TRBJ2-3; clone size: NA; D gene: NA; CDR3 protein: CASTPGVTTDTQYF; CDR3 DNA: TGCGCCAGCACCCCTGGGGTTACGACGGATACGCAGTATTTT
V gene: TRBV6-1; J gene: TRBJ1-5; clone size: NA; D gene: NA; CDR3 protein: CAIRGNNQPQHF; CDR3 DNA: TGTGCCATCAGAGGGAACAATCAGCCCCAGCATTTT
V gene: TRBV30; J gene: TRBJ2-1; clone size: NA; D gene: NA; CDR3 protein: CAWSAVYEQFF; CDR3 DNA: TGTGCCTGGAGTGCTGTTTATGAGCAGTTCTTC
V gene: TRBV5-1; J gene: TRBJ2-1; clone size: many; D gene: NA; CDR3 protein: CASSLDRNNEQFF; CDR3 DNA: TGCGCCAGCAGCCTAGACAGGAACAATGAGCAGTTCTTC
V gene: TRBV9; J gene: TRBJ2-7; clone size: few; D gene: TRBD2; CDR3 protein: CASSGEGSPLGEQYF; CDR3 DNA: TGTGCCAGCAGCGGGGAGGGGTCCCCGCTAGGAGAGCAGTACTTC
V gene: TRBV7-2; J gene: TRBJ1-6; clone size: NA; D gene: TRBD1; CDR3 protein: CASSLVVGDRDNSPLHF; CDR3 DNA: TGTGCCAGCAGCTTAGTAGTCGGGGACAGGGATAATTCACCCCTCCACTTT
V gene: TRBV7-2; J gene: TRBJ1-2; clone size: NA; D gene: NA; CDR3 protein: CASSLGGRNYGYTF; CDR3 DNA: TGTGCCAGCAGCTTAGGGGGCAGGAACTATGGCTACACCTTC
V gene: TRBV2; J gene: TRBJ2-1; clone size: NA; D gene: TRBD2; CDR3 protein: CASSAGTSGRGNEQFF; CDR3 DNA: TGTGCCAGCAGCGCGGGGACTAGCGGTAGGGGGAATGAGCAGTTCTTC
V gene: TRBV29-1; J gene: TRBJ2-7; clone size: few; D gene: NA; CDR3 protein: CSVRREGRQRTYEQYF; CDR3 DNA: TGCAGCGTTCGAAGAGAGGGACGACAACGGACCTACGAGCAGTACTTC
V gene: TRBV25-1; J gene: TRBJ2-7; clone size: NA; D gene: NA; CDR3 protein: CASSTGAATSYEQYF; CDR3 DNA: TGTGCCAGCTCCACTGGGGCAGCAACTTCCTACGAGCAGTACTTC
V gene: TRBV6-5; J gene: TRBJ2-7; clone size: NA; D gene: NA; CDR3 protein: CASSYSYSRSYEQYF; CDR3 DNA: TGTGCCAGCAGTTACTCATACAGTCGCTCCTACGAGCAGTACTTC
V gene: TRBV12-3/TRBV12-4; J gene: TRBJ2-2; clone size: NA; D gene: NA; CDR3 protein: CASSLSTGLTGELFF; CDR3 DNA: TGTGCCAGCAGTTTGAGCACAGGGCTCACCGGGGAGCTGTTTTTT
V gene: TRBV5-1; J gene: TRBJ2-3; clone size: NA; D gene: NA; CDR3 protein: CASSPEPEPLPDTQYF; CDR3 DNA: TGCGCCAGCAGCCCGGAACCCGAACCTCTCCCAGATACGCAGTATTTT
V gene: TRBV7-7; J gene: TRBJ2-5; clone size: few; D gene: NA; CDR3 protein: CASSSLAVEETQYF; CDR3 DNA: TGTGCCAGCAGCTCCTTAGCGGTGGAAGAGACCCAGTACTTC
V gene: TRBV4-2; J gene: TRBJ1-2; clone size: few; D gene: NA; CDR3 protein: CASSQESGGSTYGYTF; CDR3 DNA: TGTGCCAGCAGCCAAGAGTCGGGGGGCAGTACCTATGGCTACACCTTC
V gene: TRBV7-2; J gene: TRBJ1-1; clone size: NA; D gene: NA; CDR3 protein: CASSLGGAVGNTEAFF; CDR3 DNA: TGTGCCAGCAGCTTAGGGGGGGCGGTGGGGAACACTGAAGCTTTCTTT
V gene: TRBV11-3; J gene: TRBJ2-1; clone size: few; D gene: NA; CDR3 protein: CASSARLEGQFF; CDR3 DNA: TGTGCCAGCAGCGCAAGACTTGAAGGTCAGTTCTTC
V gene: TRBV20-1; J gene: TRBJ2-3; clone size: NA; D gene: NA; CDR3 protein: CSARDASRDTQYF; CDR3 DNA: TGCAGTGCTAGAGATGCCTCTAGGGATACGCAGTATTTT
V gene: TRBV5-6; J gene: TRBJ2-5; clone size: NA; D gene: NA; CDR3 protein: CASSLGQIQETQYF; CDR3 DNA: TGTGCCAGCAGCTTGGGGCAGATACAAGAGACCCAGTACTTC
V gene: TRBV5-1; J gene: TRBJ2-5; clone size: once; D gene: TRBD2; CDR3 protein: CASSLGLAGVEEAQYF; CDR3 DNA: TGCGCCAGCAGCTTGGGACTAGCGGGAGTGGAAGAGGCCCAGTACTTC
V gene: TRBV5-1; J gene: TRBJ1-3; clone size: NA; D gene: TRBD1; CDR3 protein: CASSLDGGGQFRNTIYF; CDR3 DNA: TGCGCCAGCAGCTTGGACGGCGGGGGACAGTTTAGAAACACCATATATTTT
V gene: TRBV18; J gene: TRBJ1-1; clone size: NA; D gene: NA; CDR3 protein: CASSPPSVRAEAFF; CDR3 DNA: TGTGCCAGCTCACCACCCTCCGTTCGGGCTGAAGCTTTCTTT
V gene: TRBV20-1; J gene: TRBJ1-5; clone size: NA; D gene: NA; CDR3 protein: CSAMATSNQPQHF; CDR3 DNA: TGCAGTGCTATGGCGACTTCCAATCAGCCCCAGCATTTT
V gene: TRBV29-1; J gene: TRBJ2-5; clone size: few; D gene: NA; CDR3 protein: CSVAPGTRDQETQYF; CDR3 DNA: TGCAGCGTTGCCCCCGGGACCCGTGATCAAGAGACCCAGTACTTC
V gene: TRBV6-2/TRBV6-3; J gene: TRBJ2-1; clone size: NA; D gene: NA; CDR3 protein: CASIGPHNEQFF; CDR3 DNA: TGTGCCAGCATAGGACCGCACAATGAGCAGTTCTTC
V gene: TRBV19; J gene: TRBJ1-2; clone size: few; D gene: TRBD1; CDR3 protein: CASSITPDRGLLNYGYTF; CDR3 DNA: TGTGCCAGTAGTATCACTCCAGACAGGGGGCTCCTAAACTATGGCTACACCTTC
V gene: TRBV6-2/TRBV6-3; J gene: TRBJ2-2; clone size: NA; D gene: TRBD2; CDR3 protein: CASSYSRTLTSGRNTGELFF; CDR3 DNA: TGTGCCAGCAGTTACTCTCGCACCTTAACTAGCGGGAGGAACACCGGGGAGCTGTTTTTT
V gene: TRBV5-5; J gene: TRBJ2-5; clone size: NA; D gene: NA; CDR3 protein: CASSLRSDQETQYF; CDR3 DNA: TGTGCCAGCAGCTTGCGGTCGGATCAAGAGACCCAGTACTTC
V gene: TRBV5-1; J gene: TRBJ2-7; clone size: few; D gene: NA; CDR3 protein: CASSPRTDSYEQYF; CDR3 DNA: TGCGCCAGCAGCCCCAGGACAGATTCCTACGAGCAGTACTTC
V gene: TRBV18; J gene: TRBJ2-1; clone size: few; D gene: NA; CDR3 protein: CASSPKTQASSYNEQFF; CDR3 DNA: TGTGCCAGCTCACCCAAGACCCAGGCGAGCTCCTACAATGAGCAGTTCTTC
V gene: TRBV19; J gene: TRBJ2-3; clone size: NA; D gene: NA; CDR3 protein: CARRGRRDPTDTQYF; CDR3 DNA: TGTGCCAGAAGAGGTCGACGGGACCCCACAGATACGCAGTATTTT
V gene: TRBV11-1; J gene: TRBJ2-1; clone size: NA; D gene: TRBD2; CDR3 protein: CASSSPRTSGLSSYNEQFF; CDR3 DNA: TGTGCCAGCAGCTCCCCTAGGACTAGCGGATTAAGCTCCTACAATGAGCAGTTCTTC
V gene: TRBV29-1; J gene: TRBJ2-4; clone size: few; D gene: TRBD1; CDR3 protein: CSARSGQGAVNIQYF; CDR3 DNA: TGCAGCGCGCGAAGTGGACAGGGGGCGGTAAACATTCAGTACTTC
V gene: TRBV12-3/TRBV12-4; J gene: TRBJ2-3; clone size: NA; D gene: NA; CDR3 protein: CASTLGGGSDTQYF; CDR3 DNA: TGTGCCAGCACCTTAGGTGGGGGTTCAGATACGCAGTATTTT
V gene: TRBV30; J gene: TRBJ1-1; clone size: NA; D gene: NA; CDR3 protein: CAWIAGRGVTEAFF; CDR3 DNA: TGTGCCTGGATCGCCGGGCGGGGAGTTACTGAAGCTTTCTTT
V gene: TRBV2; J gene: TRBJ2-3; clone size: NA; D gene: NA; CDR3 protein: CASKEAPLDTQYF; CDR3 DNA: TGTGCCAGCAAGGAGGCCCCCTTGGATACGCAGTATTTT
V gene: TRBV29-1; J gene: TRBJ2-1; clone size: few; D gene: NA; CDR3 protein: CSVDSETPSSYNEQFF; CDR3 DNA: TGCAGCGTTGATTCAGAAACCCCTAGCTCCTACAATGAGCAGTTCTTC
V gene: TRBV29-1; J gene: TRBJ2-5; clone size: NA; D gene: NA; CDR3 protein: CSVIGRGTETQYF; CDR3 DNA: TGCAGCGTTATCGGGAGAGGAACGGAGACCCAGTACTTC
V gene: TRBV12-3/TRBV12-4; J gene: TRBJ1-2; clone size: few; D gene: NA; CDR3 protein: CASSMTGIANYGYTF; CDR3 DNA: TGTGCCAGCAGCATGACAGGAATTGCTAACTATGGCTACACCTTC
V gene: TRBV6-2/TRBV6-3; J gene: TRBJ1-4; clone size: NA; D gene: TRBD1; CDR3 protein: CASSYPTTGDFEKLFF; CDR3 DNA: TGTGCCAGCAGTTACCCGACGACAGGGGATTTCGAAAAACTGTTTTTT
V gene: TRBV15; J gene: TRBJ2-2; clone size: NA; D gene: TRBD2; CDR3 protein: CATSRRTSGGGELFF; CDR3 DNA: TGTGCCACCAGCAGAAGGACTAGCGGGGGCGGGGAGCTGTTTTTT
V gene: TRBV29-1; J gene: TRBJ2-3; clone size: NA; D gene: TRBD2; CDR3 protein: CSAKGLAGIDTQYF; CDR3 DNA: TGCAGCGCCAAAGGACTAGCGGGAATTGATACGCAGTATTTT
V gene: TRBV6-1; J gene: TRBJ2-1; clone size: NA; D gene: TRBD2; CDR3 protein: CASSPSVGGSSYNEQFF; CDR3 DNA: TGTGCCAGCAGCCCCAGCGTGGGCGGGAGCTCCTACAATGAGCAGTTCTTC